This T cell receptor beta chain was captured in a study of blood T cell repertoires in COVID-19. On the study more broadly: The study drew acute and convalescent COVID-19 samples from the United States, Italy and Spain.

As originally analysed: From reference gene primer amplification, estimates of nucleated cell counts were derived. The protocol was immunoSEQ multiplex PCR, while the TCRdb copy is restricted to in-frame clones and leaves out a portion. From that table come the V and J calls and clone size; the DNA was used to work out D and trimming. Of 15,000 to 20,000 clones listed, 70% to 90% are singletons. The CDR3 has 15 residues. Trimming stripped 4 bases from V and 3 bases from J, with 13 bases between. Germline V gene lookup returns CDR1 SGHRS and CDR2 YFSETQ. Source material: peripheral blood. The rearrangement links TRBV5-1 to TRBJ1-4; tentative D call: TRBD1 (5 bases). This TCR came from a man older than 75 with acute or convalescent COVID-19. CDR3 protein: CASSPAGYPNEKLFF. The CDR3 coding sequence is TGCGCCAGCAGCCCAGCAGGGTACCCTAATGAAAAACTGTTTTTT.